The 4 T cell receptor beta chains reported below all come from one sample, sequenced in a study of T cells in Graves' hyperthyroidism and ophthalmopathy. Amplification yielded TCR beta CDR3 regions, with RNA transcripts as the source. A first-round RT-PCR of the TCR CDR3 used the HTBI primer set. MiXCR was run by TCRdb on the multiplex PCR reads, yielding one entry per CDR3 protein. Among some 770,000 distinct CDR3 sequences listed, about a sixth were seen once. Material for sequencing was blood. Receptors originate from a man between 18 and 35 years old with Graves' hyperthyroidism.

The CDR3: CSVRLQGRGNIQYF. The CDR3, as DNA: TGCAGCGTCCGACTTCAGGGGCGAGGAAACATTCAGTACTTC. The chain carries TRBV29-1 and TRBJ2-4; weak D call: TRBD1 (6 bases). The CDR3 runs 14 residues. Germline V gene sequence: CDR1 SQVTM, CDR2 ANQGSEA. The germline V and J ends were trimmed by 6 bases and 6 bases, with 18 bases remaining between them.

V is TRBV7-8 and J is TRBJ2-5; no clear D gene. The CDR3 length is 15 residues. Per the germline V gene, CDR1 is SGHVS and CDR2 is FQNEAQ. V was cut by 4 bases and J by 5 bases, with 17 bases left in between. This chain's CDR3 is CASSWVSLTVETQYF. The CDR3, as DNA: TGTGCCAGCAGCTGGGTATCCCTTACTGTGGAGACCCAGTACTTC.

Only a few counts were recorded for this clonotype. The chain couples TRBV7-9 to TRBJ1-3, with D hard to call. V was clipped by 2 bases and J by 0 bases, with 11 bases between them. The CDR3 consists of 16 residues. CDR1 is SEHNR and CDR2 is FQNEAQ in the germline V gene (reference sequence). CDR3 DNA sequence: TGTGCCAGCAGCTTAATGGGTGATGGCTCTGGAAACACCATATATTTT. It encodes CASSLMGDGSGNTIYF.

This clonotype has a handful of counts. The chain joins TRBV29-1 to TRBJ2-5; the D is unclear. The CDR3 runs 14 residues. The V and J ends lost 7 bases and 2 bases respectively, with 17 bases between them. Germline V CDR1 and CDR2: SQVTM, ANQGSEA. The CDR3 is CSAPDLILQETQYF. The DNA for the CDR3 is TGCAGCGCCCCCGACCTGATATTACAAGAGACCCAGTACTTC.